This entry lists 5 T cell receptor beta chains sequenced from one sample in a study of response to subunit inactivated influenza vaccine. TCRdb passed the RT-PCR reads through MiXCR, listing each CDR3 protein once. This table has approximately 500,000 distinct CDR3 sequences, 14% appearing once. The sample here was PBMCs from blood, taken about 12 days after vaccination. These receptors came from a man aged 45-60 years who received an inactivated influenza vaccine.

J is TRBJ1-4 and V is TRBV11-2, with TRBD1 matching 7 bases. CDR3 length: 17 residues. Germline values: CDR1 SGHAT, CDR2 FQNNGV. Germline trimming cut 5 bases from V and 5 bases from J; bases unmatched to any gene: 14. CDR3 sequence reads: CASSQLGEGAKNEKLFF. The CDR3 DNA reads TGTGCCAGCAGCCAACTCGGAGAGGGGGCGAAGAATGAAAAACTGTTTTTT. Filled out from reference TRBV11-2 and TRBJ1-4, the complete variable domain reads EAGVAQSPRYKIIEKRQSVAFWCNPISGHATLYWYQQILGQGPKLLIQFQNNGVVDDSQLPKDRFSAERLKGVDSTLKIQPAKLEDSAVYLCASSQLGEGAKNEKLFFGSGTQLSVL.

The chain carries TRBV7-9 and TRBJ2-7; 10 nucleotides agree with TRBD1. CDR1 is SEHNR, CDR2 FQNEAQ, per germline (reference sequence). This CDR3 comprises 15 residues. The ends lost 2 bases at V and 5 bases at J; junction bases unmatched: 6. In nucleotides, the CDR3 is TGTGCCAGCAGCTTACGCGCCGGGACAGGGGACGAGCAGTACTTC. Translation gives CASSLRAGTGDEQYF.

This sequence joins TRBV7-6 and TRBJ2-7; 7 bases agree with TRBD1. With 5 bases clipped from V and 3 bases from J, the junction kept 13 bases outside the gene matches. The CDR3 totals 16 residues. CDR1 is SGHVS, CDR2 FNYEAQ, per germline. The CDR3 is CASSPQTGTVHYEQYF. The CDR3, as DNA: TGTGCCAGCAGCCCCCAGACCGGGACAGTGCACTACGAGCAGTACTTC. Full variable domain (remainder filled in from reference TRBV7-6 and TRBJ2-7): GAGVSQSPRYKVTKRGQDVALRCDPISGHVSLYWYRQALGQGPEFLTYFNYEAQQDKSGLPNDRFSAERPEGSISTLTIQRTEQRDSAMYRCASSPQTGTVHYEQYFGPGTRLTVT.

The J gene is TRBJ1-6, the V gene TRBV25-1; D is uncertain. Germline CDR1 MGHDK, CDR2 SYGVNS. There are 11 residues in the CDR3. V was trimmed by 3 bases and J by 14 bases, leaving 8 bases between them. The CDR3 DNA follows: TGTGCCAGCAGTGACGGTGGTGCCCTCCACTTT. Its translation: CASSDGGALHF.

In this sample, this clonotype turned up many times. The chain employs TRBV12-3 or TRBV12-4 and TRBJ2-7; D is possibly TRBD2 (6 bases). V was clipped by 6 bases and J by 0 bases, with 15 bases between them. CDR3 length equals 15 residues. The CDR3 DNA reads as TGTGCCAGCAGCCCTACGGACGGGAGCTCCTACGAGCAGTACTTC. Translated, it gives CASSPTDGSSYEQYF.